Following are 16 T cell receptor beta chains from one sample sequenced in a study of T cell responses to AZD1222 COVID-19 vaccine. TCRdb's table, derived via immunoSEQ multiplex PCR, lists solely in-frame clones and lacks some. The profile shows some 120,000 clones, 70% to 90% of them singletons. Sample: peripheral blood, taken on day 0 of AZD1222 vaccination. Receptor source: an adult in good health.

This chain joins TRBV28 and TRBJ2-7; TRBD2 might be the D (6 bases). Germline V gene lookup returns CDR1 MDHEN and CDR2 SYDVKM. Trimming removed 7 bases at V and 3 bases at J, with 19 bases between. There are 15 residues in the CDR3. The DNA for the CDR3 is TGTGCCAGCAAGGATGGCGGGATACCCAGCTACGAGCAGTACTTC. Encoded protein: CASKDGGIPSYEQYF.

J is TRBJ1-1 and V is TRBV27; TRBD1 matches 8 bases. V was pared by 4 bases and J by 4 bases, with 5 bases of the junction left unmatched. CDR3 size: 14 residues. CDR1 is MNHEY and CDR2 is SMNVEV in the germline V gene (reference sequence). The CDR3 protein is CASSWQGAGTEAFF. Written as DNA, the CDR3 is TGTGCCAGCAGTTGGCAGGGGGCTGGCACTGAAGCTTTCTTT.

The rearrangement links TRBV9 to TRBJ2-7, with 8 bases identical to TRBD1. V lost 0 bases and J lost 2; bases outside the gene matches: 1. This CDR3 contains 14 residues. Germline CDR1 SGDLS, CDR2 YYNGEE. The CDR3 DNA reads TGTGCCAGCAGCGTAGCGACAGGGGCCTACGAGCAGTACTTC. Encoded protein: CASSVATGAYEQYF.

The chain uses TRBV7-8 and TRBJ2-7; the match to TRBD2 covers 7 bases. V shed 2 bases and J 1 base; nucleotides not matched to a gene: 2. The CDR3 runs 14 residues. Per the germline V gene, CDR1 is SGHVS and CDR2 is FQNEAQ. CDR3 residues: CASSLLRGSYEQYF. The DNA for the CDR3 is TGTGCCAGCAGCTTACTGCGGGGGTCCTACGAGCAGTACTTC.

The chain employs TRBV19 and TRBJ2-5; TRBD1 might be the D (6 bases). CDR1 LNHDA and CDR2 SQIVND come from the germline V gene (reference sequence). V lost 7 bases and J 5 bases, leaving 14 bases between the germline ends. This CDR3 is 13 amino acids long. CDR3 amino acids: CASNPTQGETQYF. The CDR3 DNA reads TGTGCCAGTAACCCTACGCAGGGGGAGACCCAGTACTTC. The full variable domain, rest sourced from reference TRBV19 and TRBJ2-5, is DGGITQSPKYLFRKEGQNVTLSCEQNLNHDAMYWYRQDPGQGLRLIYYSQIVNDFQKGDIAEGYSVSREKKESFPLTVTSAQKNPTAFYLCASNPTQGETQYFGPGTRLLVL.

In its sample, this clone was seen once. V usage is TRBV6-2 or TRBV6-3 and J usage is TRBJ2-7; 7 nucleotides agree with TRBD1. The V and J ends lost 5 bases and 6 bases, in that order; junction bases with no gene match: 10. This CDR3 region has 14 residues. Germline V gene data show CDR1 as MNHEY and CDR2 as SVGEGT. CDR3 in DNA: TGTGCCAGCAGTACCTTGACAGGGTTCGCCGAGCAGTACTTC. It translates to CASSTLTGFAEQYF.

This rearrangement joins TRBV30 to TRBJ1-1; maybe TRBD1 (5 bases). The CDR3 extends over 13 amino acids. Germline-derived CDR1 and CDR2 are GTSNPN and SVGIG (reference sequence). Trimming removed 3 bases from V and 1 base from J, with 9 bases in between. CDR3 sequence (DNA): TGTGCCTGGAGCCCCCAGGGGAACACTGAAGCTTTCTTT. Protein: CAWSPQGNTEAFF.

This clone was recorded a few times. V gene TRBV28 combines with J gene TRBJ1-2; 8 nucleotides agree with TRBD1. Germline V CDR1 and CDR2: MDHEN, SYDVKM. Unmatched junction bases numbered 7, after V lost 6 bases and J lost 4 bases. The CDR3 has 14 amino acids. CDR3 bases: TGTGCCAGCAGCCGACAGGGGATTGGCTATGGCTACACCTTC. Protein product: CASSRQGIGYGYTF.

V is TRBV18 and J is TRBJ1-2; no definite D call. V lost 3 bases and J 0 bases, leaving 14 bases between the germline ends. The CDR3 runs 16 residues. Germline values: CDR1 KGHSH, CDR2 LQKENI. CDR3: CASSPGKGVPNYGYTF. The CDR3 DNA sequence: TGTGCCAGCTCACCCGGGAAAGGCGTACCTAACTATGGCTACACCTTC.

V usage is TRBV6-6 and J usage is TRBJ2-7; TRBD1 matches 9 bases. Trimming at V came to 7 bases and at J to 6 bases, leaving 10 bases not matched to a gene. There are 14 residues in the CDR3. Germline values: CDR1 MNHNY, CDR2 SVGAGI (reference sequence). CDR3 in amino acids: CASNHRDRDSEQYF. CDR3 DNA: TGTGCCAGCAACCACCGGGACAGGGACTCCGAGCAGTACTTC.

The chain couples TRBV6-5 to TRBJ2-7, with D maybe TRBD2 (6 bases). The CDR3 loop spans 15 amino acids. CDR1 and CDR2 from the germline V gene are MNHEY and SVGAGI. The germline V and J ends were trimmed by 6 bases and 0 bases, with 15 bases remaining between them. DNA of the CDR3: TGTGCCAGCAGGGCGTCTTGGGACTCCTCCTACGAGCAGTACTTC. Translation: CASRASWDSSYEQYF.

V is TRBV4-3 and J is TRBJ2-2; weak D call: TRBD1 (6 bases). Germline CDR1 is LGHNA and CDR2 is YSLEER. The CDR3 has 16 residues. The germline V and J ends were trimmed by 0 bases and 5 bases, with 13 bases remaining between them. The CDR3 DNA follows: TGCGCCAGCAGCCAAGAGGTAGGACAGAAGACCGGGGAGCTGTTTTTT. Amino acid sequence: CASSQEVGQKTGELFF.

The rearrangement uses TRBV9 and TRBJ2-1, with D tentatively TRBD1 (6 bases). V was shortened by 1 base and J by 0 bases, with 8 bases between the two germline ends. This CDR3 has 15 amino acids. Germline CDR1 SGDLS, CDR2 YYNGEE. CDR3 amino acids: CASSVQGGSYNEQFF. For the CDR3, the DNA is TGTGCCAGCAGCGTACAAGGGGGCTCCTACAATGAGCAGTTCTTC.

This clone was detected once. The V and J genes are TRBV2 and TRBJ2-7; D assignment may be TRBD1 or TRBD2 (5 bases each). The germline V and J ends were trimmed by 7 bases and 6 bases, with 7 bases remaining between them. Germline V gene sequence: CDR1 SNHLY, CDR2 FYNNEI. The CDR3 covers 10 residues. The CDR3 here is CASKGTEQYF. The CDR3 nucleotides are TGTGCCAGCAAGGGGACCGAGCAGTACTTC.

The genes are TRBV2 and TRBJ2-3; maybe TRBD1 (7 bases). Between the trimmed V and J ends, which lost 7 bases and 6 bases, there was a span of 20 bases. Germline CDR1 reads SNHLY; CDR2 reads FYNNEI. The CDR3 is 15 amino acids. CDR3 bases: TGTGCCAGCACCCCCAGGGGGGACCCCGGGGATACGCAGTATTTT. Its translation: CASTPRGDPGDTQYF.

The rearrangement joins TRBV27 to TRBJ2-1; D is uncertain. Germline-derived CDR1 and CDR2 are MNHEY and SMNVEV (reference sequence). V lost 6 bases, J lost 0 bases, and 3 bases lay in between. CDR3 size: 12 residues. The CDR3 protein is CASRGSYNEQFF. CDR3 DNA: TGTGCCAGCAGGGGCTCCTACAATGAGCAGTTCTTC.